The 17 T cell receptor beta chains presented below share a single source sample, sequenced in a study of T cells after yellow fever vaccination. MiXCR was run by TCRdb on the 5' RACE reads, yielding one entry per CDR3 protein. The data hold 400,000 to 650,000 distinct CDR3 sequences, with 21% observed a single time. The input for sequencing was PBMCs, taken approximately 22 days after the first yellow fever vaccination. The receptors here all came from a man aged 18 to 29 who received the YFV17D yellow fever vaccine.

The J gene is TRBJ2-1, the V gene TRBV24-1, with 9 bases fitting TRBD1. CDR1 and CDR2 (germline): KGHDR, SFDVKD. V dropped 3 bases and J dropped 5; count of bases not matched to a gene: 13. The CDR3 is 18 amino acids. The CDR3 is CATSDALPGQGSHNEQFF. CDR3 nucleotides: TGTGCCACCAGTGATGCATTACCGGGACAGGGTTCCCACAATGAGCAGTTCTTC.

V is TRBV20-1 and J is TRBJ2-1; tentatively, D is TRBD1 (6 bases). Germline V gives CDR1 DFQATT, CDR2 SNEGSKA (reference sequence). Trimming pared 1 base from V and 5 bases from J, leaving 12 bases between. The CDR3 runs to 14 residues. The chain's CDR3 is CSARGQGLDNEQFF. The CDR3 bases are TGCAGTGCTAGAGGGCAGGGGCTCGACAATGAGCAGTTCTTC.

This clonotype was counted many times. The J gene is TRBJ2-7, the V gene TRBV18; TRBD1 matches at 7 bases. Looked up from germline, CDR1 is KGHSH and CDR2 is LQKENI. V shed 2 bases, J shed 2 bases, and the junction held 3 bases outside the gene matches. The CDR3 contains 14 residues. The CDR3 reads CASSPRQGTYEQYF. The CDR3 coding sequence is TGTGCCAGCTCACCAAGACAGGGAACCTACGAGCAGTACTTC.

This clonotype showed up just a few times. The rearrangement joins TRBV7-2 to TRBJ2-1; 9 nucleotides agree with TRBD1. From germline, CDR1 is SGHTA and CDR2 FQGNSA. This CDR3 region has 17 residues. The V and J ends lost 5 bases and 8 bases, in that order; junction bases with no gene match: 16. In nucleotides, the CDR3 is TGTGCCAGCAGCACAACCGGGACAGGGTACTCTTGGGATGAGCAGTTCTTC. This gives the protein CASSTTGTGYSWDEQFF.

The table lists this clonotype with a few counts. The chain links TRBV7-8 to TRBJ2-7; possible D gene TRBD1, 5 bases. The CDR3 is 18 amino acids. The germline V gene has CDR1 SGHVS and CDR2 FQNEAQ. Trimming took 1 base from V and 0 from J, leaving 19 bases between them. In DNA form, the CDR3 reads TGTGCCAGCAGCTTAGAGGCGTCGGGCAGGGTGTCCTCCTACGAGCAGTACGTC. It translates to CASSLEASGRVSSYEQYV.

This clonotype was counted between two and nine times. The chain has TRBV7-9 and TRBJ1-1; D is unresolved. Germline V lookup: CDR1 SEHNR, CDR2 FQNEAQ (reference sequence). Trimming removed 8 bases at V and 0 bases at J, with 13 bases between. This CDR3 has 14 amino acids. The CDR3 coding sequence is TGTGCCAGCGGCCGGACCGCACTGAACACTGAAGCTTTCTTT. Protein sequence: CASGRTALNTEAFF.

V gene TRBV10-3 combines with J gene TRBJ2-2; 7 nucleotides match TRBD2. Germline V gene data show CDR1 as ENHRY and CDR2 as SYGVKD. CDR3 length equals 15 residues. V lost 10 bases to trimming and J lost 1 base; unmatched junction nucleotides: 9. This CDR3 is CATTRDYLNTGELFF. CDR3 DNA: TGTGCCACTACTCGGGACTACCTGAACACCGGGGAGCTGTTTTTT.

The table lists this clonotype with a few counts. The chain has TRBV4-2 and TRBJ2-5; D is uncertain. This CDR3 comprises 14 residues. Germline-derived CDR1 and CDR2 are LGHNA and YNFKEQ. V shed 4 bases and J shed 5 bases, with 14 bases lying between them. The CDR3 spells CASSPRVARETQYF. CDR3 bases: TGTGCCAGCAGCCCCCGGGTAGCTCGGGAGACCCAGTACTTC.

CDR3 nucleotide sequence: TGCGCCAGCAGCTTGACGAAAACAGATACGCAGTATTTT. It specifies CASSLTKTDTQYF. The rearrangement joins TRBV5-1 to TRBJ2-3; the D is unclear. Trimming removed 1 base at V and 3 bases at J, with 6 bases between. Germline V CDR1 and CDR2: SGHRS, YFSETQ. The CDR3 has 13 amino acids.

This clonotype appeared a few times. The genes are TRBV4-1 and TRBJ2-1; 9 nucleotides match TRBD1. Germline CDR1 is MGHRA and CDR2 is YSYEKL. There are 15 residues in the CDR3. V lost 1 base, J lost 6 bases, and 4 bases stayed unmatched. CDR3: CASSQGTGAGNEQFF. CDR3 nucleotides: TGCGCCAGCAGCCAAGGGACAGGGGCCGGCAATGAGCAGTTCTTC.

This clonotype has only a few counts. The chain joins TRBV29-1 to TRBJ2-3; the match to TRBD2 covers 8 bases. The junction had 6 bases not matched to a gene; V was cut back by 4 bases and J by 0 bases. This CDR3 has 15 amino acids. From germline, CDR1 is SQVTM and CDR2 ANQGSEA. The CDR3 DNA reads as TGCAGCGTTGGGGGGGCGGGGGGAAGCACAGATACGCAGTATTTT. Encoded protein: CSVGGAGGSTDTQYF.

The chain couples TRBV9 to TRBJ2-3; a weak D match, TRBD1 (5 bases). Germline loops: CDR1 SGDLS, CDR2 YYNGEE. This CDR3 is 14 amino acids long. V was shortened by 6 bases and J by 2 bases, with 13 bases between the two germline ends. The CDR3 DNA reads TGTGCCAGCACTATTGGGGCGGACACAGATACGCAGTATTTT. Its protein is CASTIGADTDTQYF. The full variable domain, its missing parts supplied by reference TRBV9 and TRBJ2-3, is DSGVTQTPKHLITATGQRVTLRCSPRSGDLSVYWYQQSLDQGLQFLIQYYNGEERAKGNILERFSAQQFPDLHSELNLSSLELGDSALYFCASTIGADTDTQYFGPGTRLTVL.

This clonotype occurred a few times. The chain couples TRBV19 to TRBJ2-7; 11 bases are shared with TRBD1. The CDR3 consists of 15 residues. With V trimmed by 6 bases and J by 4 bases, 8 bases remained unmatched. Germline-derived CDR1 and CDR2 are LNHDA and SQIVND (reference sequence). The CDR3 spells CASSPDRGREYEQYF. In nucleotides, the CDR3 is TGTGCCAGTAGCCCGGACAGGGGGCGAGAGTACGAGCAGTACTTC. The variable domain in full, with the rest retrieved from reference TRBV19 and TRBJ2-7, is DGGITQSPKYLFRKEGQNVTLSCEQNLNHDAMYWYRQDPGQGLRLIYYSQIVNDFQKGDIAEGYSVSREKKESFPLTVTSAQKNPTAFYLCASSPDRGREYEQYFGPGTRLTVT.

The gene calls are TRBV15 and TRBJ2-3; D might be TRBD2 (6 bases). CDR1 LNHNV and CDR2 YYDKDF come from the germline V gene (reference sequence). CDR3 length: 17 amino acids. V dropped 5 bases and J dropped 2 bases, with 20 bases sitting between them. This CDR3 reads CATSRRVTGENTDTQYF. CDR3 nucleotide sequence: TGTGCCACCAGCCGACGCGTCACGGGGGAAAACACAGATACGCAGTATTTT.

The chain recombines TRBV5-6 with TRBJ2-2, with 8 bases fitting TRBD2. The CDR3 runs to 17 residues. Trimming at V came to 2 bases and at J to 5 bases, leaving 11 bases not matched to a gene. Per germline, CDR1 SGHDT and CDR2 YYEEEE. The CDR3 spells CASSFFSSSGVTGELFF. Here the CDR3 DNA reads TGTGCCAGCAGCTTTTTTTCTAGTAGCGGGGTTACCGGGGAGCTGTTTTTT.

The chain joins TRBV24-1 to TRBJ2-2, with 7 bases lining up with TRBD2. V shed 5 bases, J shed 3 bases, and the junction held 8 bases outside the gene matches. Germline CDR1 KGHDR, CDR2 SFDVKD. The CDR3 covers 16 residues. This chain's CDR3 is CATSALGGFDTGELFF. Here the CDR3 DNA reads TGTGCCACCAGTGCCTTGGGGGGGTTCGACACCGGGGAGCTGTTTTTT.

The chain combines TRBV11-1 with TRBJ2-5; 8 bases match TRBD1. CDR1 is SGHAT and CDR2 is FQDESV in the germline V gene (reference sequence). The CDR3 contains 14 residues. V was clipped by 5 bases and J by 5 bases; unmatched bases: 7. The CDR3: CASSNPDRGETQYF. CDR3 sequence (DNA): TGTGCCAGCAGCAACCCCGACAGGGGCGAGACCCAGTACTTC.